This TCR beta chain was retrieved from a study of blood T cell repertoires in COVID-19. The overall study: Acute-phase and convalescent COVID-19 samples originated in the United States, Italy and Spain.

As handled by the study authors: Reference gene primer amplification gave nucleated cell count estimates. Only in-frame clones appear in the TCRdb table, and some are missing; sequencing was by immunoSEQ multiplex PCR. The V and J calls and the clone size are those of that table, but D and trimming were determined from the DNA. Found here are about 170,000 clones, about nine tenths of them singletons; the top ten hold 4.8%. Germline V gene lookup returns CDR1 SGHRS and CDR2 YFSETQ. This CDR3 region has 16 residues. Trimming stripped 1 base from V and 0 bases from J, with 10 bases between. Seattle patients were enrolled while actively infected and followed longitudinally.

The chain has TRBV5-1 and TRBJ2-2; D gene unclear. The sequence was collected from a young man with COVID-19, enrolled during active disease. The sample taken for sequencing was peripheral blood. CDR3 region: CASSLLERSNTGELFF. CDR3 DNA: TGCGCCAGCAGCTTGTTAGAACGATCGAACACCGGGGAGCTGTTTTTT.